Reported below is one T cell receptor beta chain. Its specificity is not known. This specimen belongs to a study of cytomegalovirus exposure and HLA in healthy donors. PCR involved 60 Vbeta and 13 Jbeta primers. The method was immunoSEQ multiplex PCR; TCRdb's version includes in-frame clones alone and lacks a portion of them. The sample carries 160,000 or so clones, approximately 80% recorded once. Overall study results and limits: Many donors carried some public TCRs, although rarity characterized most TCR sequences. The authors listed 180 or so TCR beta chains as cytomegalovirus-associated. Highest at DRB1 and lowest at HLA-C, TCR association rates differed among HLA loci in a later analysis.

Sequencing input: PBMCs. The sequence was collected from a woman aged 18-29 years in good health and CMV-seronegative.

The CDR3 is CASSLDRATDTQYF. As DNA, the CDR3 is TGTGCCAGCAGCTTAGACAGGGCCACAGATACGCAGTATTTT. The rearrangement links TRBV11-3 to TRBJ2-3, with D perhaps matching TRBD1 (5 bases). Germline values: CDR1 SGHNT, CDR2 YENEEA. Trimming removed 0 bases from V and 2 bases from J, with 6 bases in between. This CDR3 region has 14 residues.